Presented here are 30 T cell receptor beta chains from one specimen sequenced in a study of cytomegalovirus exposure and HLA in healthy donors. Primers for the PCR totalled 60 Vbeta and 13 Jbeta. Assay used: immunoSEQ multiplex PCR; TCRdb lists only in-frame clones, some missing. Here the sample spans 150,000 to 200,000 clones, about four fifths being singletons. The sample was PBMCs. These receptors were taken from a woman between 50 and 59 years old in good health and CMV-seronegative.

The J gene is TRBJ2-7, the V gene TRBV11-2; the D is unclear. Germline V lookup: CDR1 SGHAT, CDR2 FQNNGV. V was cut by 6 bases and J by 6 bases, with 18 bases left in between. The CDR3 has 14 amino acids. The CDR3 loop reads CASSPTSSPGEQYF. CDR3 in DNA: TGTGCCAGCAGTCCTACGTCTAGTCCGGGCGAGCAGTACTTC.

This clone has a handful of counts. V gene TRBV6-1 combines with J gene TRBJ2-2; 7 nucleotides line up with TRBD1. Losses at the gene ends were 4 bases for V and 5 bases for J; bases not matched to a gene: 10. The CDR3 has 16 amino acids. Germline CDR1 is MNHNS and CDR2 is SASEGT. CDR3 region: CASSGRDRGPTGELFF. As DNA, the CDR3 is TGTGCCAGCAGTGGTCGGGATAGGGGGCCAACCGGGGAGCTGTTTTTT.

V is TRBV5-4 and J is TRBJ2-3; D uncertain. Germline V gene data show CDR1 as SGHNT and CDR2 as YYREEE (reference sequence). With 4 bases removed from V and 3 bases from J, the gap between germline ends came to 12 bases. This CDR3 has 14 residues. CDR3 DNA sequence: TGTGCCAGCAGCGGCAATCCGACAACAGATACGCAGTATTTT. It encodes CASSGNPTTDTQYF.

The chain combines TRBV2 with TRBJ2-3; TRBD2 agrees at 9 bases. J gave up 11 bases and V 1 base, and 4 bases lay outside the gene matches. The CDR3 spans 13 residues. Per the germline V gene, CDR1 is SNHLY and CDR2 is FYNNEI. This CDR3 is CASSEESSGRQYF. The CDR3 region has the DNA TGTGCCAGCAGTGAAGAGAGTAGCGGGAGGCAGTATTTT.

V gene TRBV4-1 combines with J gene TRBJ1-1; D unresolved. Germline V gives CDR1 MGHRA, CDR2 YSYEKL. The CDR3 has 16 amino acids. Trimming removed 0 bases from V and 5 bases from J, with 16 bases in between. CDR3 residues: CASSQELPHRETEAFF. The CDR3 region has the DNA TGCGCCAGCAGCCAAGAATTACCCCACCGGGAAACTGAAGCTTTCTTT.

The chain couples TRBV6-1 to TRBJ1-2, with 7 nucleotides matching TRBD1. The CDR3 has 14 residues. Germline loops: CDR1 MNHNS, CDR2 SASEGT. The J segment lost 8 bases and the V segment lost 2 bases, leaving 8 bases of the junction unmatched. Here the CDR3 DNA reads TGTGCCAGCAGTGAAACTATGACAGGGTCGGGCTACACCTTC. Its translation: CASSETMTGSGYTF.

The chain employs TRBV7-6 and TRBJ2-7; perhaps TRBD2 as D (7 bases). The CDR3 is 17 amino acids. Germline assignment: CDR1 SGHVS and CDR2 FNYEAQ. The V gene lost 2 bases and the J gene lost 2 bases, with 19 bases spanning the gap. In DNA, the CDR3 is TGTGCCAGCAGCTTATCAGCCGCGGGGGCAGGGACCTACGAGCAGTACTTC. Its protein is CASSLSAAGAGTYEQYF.

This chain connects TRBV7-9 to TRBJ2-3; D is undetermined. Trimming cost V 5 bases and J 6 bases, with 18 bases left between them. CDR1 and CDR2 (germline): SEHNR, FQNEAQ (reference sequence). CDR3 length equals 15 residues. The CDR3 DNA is TGTGCCAGCAGCCCTCCCGGGTCCACCCTGGATACGCAGTATTTT. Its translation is CASSPPGSTLDTQYF.

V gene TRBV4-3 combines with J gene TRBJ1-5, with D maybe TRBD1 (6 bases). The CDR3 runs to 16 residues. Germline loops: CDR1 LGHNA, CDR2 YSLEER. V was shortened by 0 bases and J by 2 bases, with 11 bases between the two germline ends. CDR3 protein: CASSQDLAGGNQPQHF. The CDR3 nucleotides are TGCGCCAGCAGCCAAGATTTAGCAGGGGGCAATCAGCCCCAGCATTTT.

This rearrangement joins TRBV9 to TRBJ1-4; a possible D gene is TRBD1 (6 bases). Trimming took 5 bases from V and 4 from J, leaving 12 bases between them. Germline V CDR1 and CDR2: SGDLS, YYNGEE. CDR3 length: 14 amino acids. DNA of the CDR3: TGTGCCAGCAGTGGTGGACAGAGTAATGAAAAACTGTTTTTT. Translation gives CASSGGQSNEKLFF.

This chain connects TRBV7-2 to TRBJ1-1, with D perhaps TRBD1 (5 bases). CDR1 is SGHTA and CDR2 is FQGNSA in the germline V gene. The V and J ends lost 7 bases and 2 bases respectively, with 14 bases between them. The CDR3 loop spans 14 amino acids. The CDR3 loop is CASKTGGLNTEAFF. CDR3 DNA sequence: TGTGCCAGCAAGACGGGGGGTTTAAACACTGAAGCTTTCTTT.

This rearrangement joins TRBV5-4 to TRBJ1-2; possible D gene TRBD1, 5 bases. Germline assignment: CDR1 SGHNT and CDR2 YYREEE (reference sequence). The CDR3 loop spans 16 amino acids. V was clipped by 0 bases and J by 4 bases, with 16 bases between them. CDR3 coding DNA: TGTGCCAGCAGCTTGGATTCAGGAGGGGCCTCCTATGGCTACACCTTC. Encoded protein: CASSLDSGGASYGYTF.

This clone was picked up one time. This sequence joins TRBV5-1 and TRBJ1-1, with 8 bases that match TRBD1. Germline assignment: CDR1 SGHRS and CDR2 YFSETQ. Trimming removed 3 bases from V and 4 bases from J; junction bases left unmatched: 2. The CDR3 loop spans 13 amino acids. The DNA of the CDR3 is TGCGCCAGCAGCTATGGACAGGGCACTGAAGCTTTCTTT. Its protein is CASSYGQGTEAFF.

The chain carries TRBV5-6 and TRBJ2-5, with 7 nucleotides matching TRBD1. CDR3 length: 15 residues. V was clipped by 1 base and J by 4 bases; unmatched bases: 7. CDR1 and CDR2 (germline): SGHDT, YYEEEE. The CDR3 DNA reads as TGTGCCAGCAGCTTGAAGGCAGGGGGACCAGAGACCCAGTACTTC. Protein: CASSLKAGGPETQYF.

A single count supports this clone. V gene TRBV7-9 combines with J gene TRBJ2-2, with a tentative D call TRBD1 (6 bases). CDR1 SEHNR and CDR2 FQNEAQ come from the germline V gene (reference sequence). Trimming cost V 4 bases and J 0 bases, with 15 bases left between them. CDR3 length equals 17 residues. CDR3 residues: CASSSLNRVANTGELFF. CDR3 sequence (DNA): TGTGCCAGCAGCTCCCTCAACAGGGTGGCGAACACCGGGGAGCTGTTTTTT.

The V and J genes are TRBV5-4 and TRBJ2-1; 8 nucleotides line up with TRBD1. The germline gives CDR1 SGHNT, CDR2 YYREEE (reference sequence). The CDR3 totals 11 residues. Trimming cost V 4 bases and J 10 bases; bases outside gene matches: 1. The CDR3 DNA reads TGTGCCAGCAGCCGGGACAGGGAGCAGTTCTTC. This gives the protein CASSRDREQFF.

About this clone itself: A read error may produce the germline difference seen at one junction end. DNA for the CDR3: TGTGCTAGCAGCCCTAGCGGGAACCCCGGGGAGACCCAGTACTTC. This translates into CASSPSGNPGETQYF. This chain connects TRBV7-7 to TRBJ2-5; TRBD2 matches at 9 bases. Germline-derived CDR1 and CDR2 are SSHAT and FNYEAQ (reference sequence). CDR3 length: 15 residues.

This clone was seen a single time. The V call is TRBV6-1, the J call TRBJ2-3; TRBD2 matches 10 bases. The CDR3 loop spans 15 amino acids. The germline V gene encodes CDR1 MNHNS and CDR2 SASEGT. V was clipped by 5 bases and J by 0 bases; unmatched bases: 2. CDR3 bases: TGTGCCAGCAGTTGGACTAGCGGAAGCACAGATACGCAGTATTTT. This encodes CASSWTSGSTDTQYF.

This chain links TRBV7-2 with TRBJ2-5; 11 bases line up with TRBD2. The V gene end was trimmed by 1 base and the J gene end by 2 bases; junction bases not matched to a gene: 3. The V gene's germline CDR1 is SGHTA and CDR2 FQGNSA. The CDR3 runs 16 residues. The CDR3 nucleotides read TGTGCCAGCAGCTTAGGTTCTAGCGGGGGGCAAGAGACCCAGTACTTC. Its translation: CASSLGSSGGQETQYF.

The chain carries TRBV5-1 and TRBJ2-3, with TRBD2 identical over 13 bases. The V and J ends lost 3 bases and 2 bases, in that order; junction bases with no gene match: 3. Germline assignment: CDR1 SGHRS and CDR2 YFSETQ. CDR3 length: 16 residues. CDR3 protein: CASSSGLAGDTDTQYF. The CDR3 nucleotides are TGCGCCAGCAGCTCTGGACTAGCGGGAGACACAGATACGCAGTATTTT.

CDR3 loop: CASSSKGARLGASTGELFF. As DNA, the CDR3 is TGTGCCAGCAGCTCGAAGGGGGCGAGGCTAGGGGCTTCCACCGGGGAGCTGTTTTTT. This sequence joins TRBV5-6 and TRBJ2-2, with 7 nucleotides matching TRBD1. The CDR3 is made up of 19 amino acids. The germline V gene encodes CDR1 SGHDT and CDR2 YYEEEE. After removal of 3 bases from V and 4 bases from J, the junction contained 18 bases not matched to a gene.

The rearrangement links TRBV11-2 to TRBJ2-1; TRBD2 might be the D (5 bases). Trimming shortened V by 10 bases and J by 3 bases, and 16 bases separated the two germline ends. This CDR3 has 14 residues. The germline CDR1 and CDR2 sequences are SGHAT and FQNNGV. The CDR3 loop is CATTEGVRYNEQFF. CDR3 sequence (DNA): TGTGCCACCACAGAGGGAGTTCGCTACAATGAGCAGTTCTTC.

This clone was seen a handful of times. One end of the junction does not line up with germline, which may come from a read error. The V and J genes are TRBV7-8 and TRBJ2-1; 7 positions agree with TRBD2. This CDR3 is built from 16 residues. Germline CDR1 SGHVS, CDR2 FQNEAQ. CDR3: CASSSRAGRAYNEQFF. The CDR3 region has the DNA TGTGCCAGCAGCTCAAGAGCGGGACGGGCCTATAATGAGCAGTTCTTC.

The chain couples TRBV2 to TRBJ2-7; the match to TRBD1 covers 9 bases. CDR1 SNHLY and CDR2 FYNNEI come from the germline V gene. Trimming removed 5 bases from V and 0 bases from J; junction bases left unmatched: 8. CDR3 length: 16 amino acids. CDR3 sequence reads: CASSWDRASLSYEQYF. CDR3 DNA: TGTGCCAGCAGTTGGGACAGGGCCAGCCTCTCCTACGAGCAGTACTTC.

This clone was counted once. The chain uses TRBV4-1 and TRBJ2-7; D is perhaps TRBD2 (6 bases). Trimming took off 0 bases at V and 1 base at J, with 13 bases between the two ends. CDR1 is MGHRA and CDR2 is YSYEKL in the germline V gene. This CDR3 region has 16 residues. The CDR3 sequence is CASSQDRTMRSYEQYF. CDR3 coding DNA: TGCGCCAGCAGCCAAGACAGGACTATGAGGTCCTACGAGCAGTACTTC.

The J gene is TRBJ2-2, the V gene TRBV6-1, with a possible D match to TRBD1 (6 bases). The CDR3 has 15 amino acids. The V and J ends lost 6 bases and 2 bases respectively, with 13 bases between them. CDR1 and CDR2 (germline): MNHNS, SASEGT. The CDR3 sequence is CASRLQGRNTGELFF. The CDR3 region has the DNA TGTGCCAGCAGGCTACAGGGTCGAAACACCGGGGAGCTGTTTTTT.

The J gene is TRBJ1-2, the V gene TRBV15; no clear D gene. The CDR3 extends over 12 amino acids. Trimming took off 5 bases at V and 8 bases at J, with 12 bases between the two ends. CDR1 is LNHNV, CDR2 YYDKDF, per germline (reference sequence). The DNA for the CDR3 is TGTGCCACCAGCGAGGGAGGAGGAGGCTACACCTTC. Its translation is CATSEGGGGYTF.

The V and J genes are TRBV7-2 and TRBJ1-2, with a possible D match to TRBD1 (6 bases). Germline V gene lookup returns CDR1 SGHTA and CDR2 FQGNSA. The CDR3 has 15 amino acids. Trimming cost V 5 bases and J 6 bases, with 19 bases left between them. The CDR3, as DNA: TGTGCCAGCAGCCCTGCGGGGGGCATAGGCGATGGCTACACCTTC. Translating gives CASSPAGGIGDGYTF.

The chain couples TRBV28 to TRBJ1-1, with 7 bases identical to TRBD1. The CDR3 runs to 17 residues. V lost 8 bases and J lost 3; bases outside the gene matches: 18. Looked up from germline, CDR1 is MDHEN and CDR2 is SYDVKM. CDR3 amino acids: CASPTSGQPSGDTEAFF. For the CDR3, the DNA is TGTGCCAGCCCAACATCGGGACAGCCCTCGGGGGACACTGAAGCTTTCTTT.

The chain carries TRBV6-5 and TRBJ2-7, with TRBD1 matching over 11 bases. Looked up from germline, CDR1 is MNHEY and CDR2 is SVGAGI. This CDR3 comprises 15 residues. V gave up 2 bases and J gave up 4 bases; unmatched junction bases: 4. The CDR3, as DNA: TGTGCCAGCAGTTACACGGGACAGGGGGGATACGAGCAGTACTTC. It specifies CASSYTGQGGYEQYF.